A single T cell receptor (beta chain) is shown here with its context. Germline V gives CDR1 SGHRS, CDR2 YFSETQ. This CDR3 has 15 amino acids. V lost 0 bases and J 5 bases, leaving 14 bases between the germline ends. One entry per CDR3 protein results from TCRdb running MiXCR on the RT-PCR reads. Among about 960,000 distinct CDR3 sequences listed, roughly 17% were seen once. The data derive from a study of patients and donors after allogeneic stem cell transplantation. The TCR comes from a human donor who was either an allogeneic HSCT recipient or a stem cell or donor lymphocyte infusion donor (not recorded which). It is not recorded whose cells these are; they may come from a transplant donor. Input material: blood, either unsorted or a sorted T cell fraction (not recorded which). The chain is built from TRBV5-1 and TRBJ2-5; D is unclear. For the CDR3, the DNA is TGCGCCAGCAGCTTGGGGTATAAGTCGACTGAGACCCAGTACTTC. Residues: CASSLGYKSTETQYF.